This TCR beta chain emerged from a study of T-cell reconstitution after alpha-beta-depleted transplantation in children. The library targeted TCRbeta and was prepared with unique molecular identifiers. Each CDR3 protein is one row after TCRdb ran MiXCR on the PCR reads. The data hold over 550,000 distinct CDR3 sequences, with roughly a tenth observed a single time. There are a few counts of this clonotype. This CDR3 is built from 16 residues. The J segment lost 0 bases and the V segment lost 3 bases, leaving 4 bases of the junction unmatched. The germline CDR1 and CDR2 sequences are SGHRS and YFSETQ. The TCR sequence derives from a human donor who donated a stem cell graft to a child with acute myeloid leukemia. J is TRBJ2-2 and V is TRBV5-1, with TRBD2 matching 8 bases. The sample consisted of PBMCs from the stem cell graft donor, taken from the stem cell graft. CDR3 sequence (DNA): TGCGCCAGCAGCTCCCTACTAGCGGCGAACACCGGGGAGCTGTTTTTT. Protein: CASSSLLAANTGELFF.